This T cell receptor beta chain was sequenced for a study of cytomegalovirus exposure and HLA in healthy donors. The CDR3 has 12 residues. Germline V gene lookup returns CDR1 SGHVS and CDR2 FQNEAQ. V lost 5 bases and J lost 8; bases outside the gene matches: 5. Study-wide results and caveats: In a later analysis, at a false discovery rate of 0.05, approximately 18,000 TCR beta sequences were associated with HLA alleles.

Of note for this clone: Antigen unknown.

PCR used 60 Vbeta primers and 13 Jbeta primers. Here immunoSEQ multiplex PCR was the method, and the copy in TCRdb shows in-frame clones only, minus some. The repertoire holds 160,000 or so clones, with around 84% as singletons. The chain combines TRBV7-8 with TRBJ2-7, with TRBD2 identical over 8 bases. The sample comprised PBMCs. The origin of this receptor is a man between 50 and 59 years old in good health and CMV-seropositive. CDR3 coding DNA: TGTGCCAGCAGCCCCGGGGGGGGCCAGCAGTACGTC. It encodes CASSPGGGQQYV.